Presented here are 15 T cell receptor beta chains from one specimen sequenced in a study of PD-1 blockade in classical Hodgkin lymphoma. This table comes from immunoSEQ multiplex PCR, and its TCRdb copy is limited to in-frame clones, with some not included. The sample has tens of thousands of clones; approximately 80% are singletons. Relapse was seen in all patients after autologous stem cell transplantation, and brentuximab vedotin exposure was variable. Investigators isolated CD4+ T cells from thawed PBMCs through magnetic negative selection. The starting material was CD4+ T cells from blood, obtained at baseline. All receptors derive from a human donor with classical Hodgkin lymphoma.

This clone was seen a handful of times. J is TRBJ1-2 and V is TRBV29-1; the D gene is possibly TRBD1 (5 bases). The CDR3 length is 12 residues. V shed 4 bases and J shed 8 bases, with 14 bases lying between them. CDR1 SQVTM and CDR2 ANQGSEA come from the germline V gene. The CDR3 nucleotides are TGCAGCGTTGGAGGCCAGGGTGGCGGCTACACCTTC. Protein product: CSVGGQGGGYTF. Full variable domain (remainder filled in from reference TRBV29-1 and TRBJ1-2): SAVISQKPSRDICQRGTSLTIQCQVDSQVTMMFWYRQQPGQSLTLIATANQGSEATYESGFVIDKFPISRPNLTFSTLTVSNMSPEDSSIYLCSVGGQGGGYTFGSGTRLTVV.

This clone was seen just once. The genes are TRBV11-2 and TRBJ1-3, with D hard to call. Trimming shortened V by 1 base and J by 5 bases, and 3 bases separated the two germline ends. Germline loops: CDR1 SGHAT, CDR2 FQNNGV. The CDR3 contains 12 residues. The DNA of the CDR3 is TGTGCCAGCAGCTTAGTCCGAAACACCATATATTTT. Its translation is CASSLVRNTIYF. Combining the CDR3 with reference TRBV11-2 and TRBJ1-3 gives the whole variable domain EAGVAQSPRYKIIEKRQSVAFWCNPISGHATLYWYQQILGQGPKLLIQFQNNGVVDDSQLPKDRFSAERLKGVDSTLKIQPAKLEDSAVYLCASSLVRNTIYFGEGSWLTVV.

The J gene is TRBJ2-3, the V gene TRBV7-8; 10 bases map to TRBD2. V lost 6 bases, J lost 4 bases, and 10 bases stayed unmatched. The CDR3 spans 16 residues. Germline V gene sequence: CDR1 SGHVS, CDR2 FQNEAQ. CDR3 DNA: TGTGCCAGCAGTCAGTCAGCGGGGGGGAAGGCAGATACGCAGTATTTT. This encodes CASSQSAGGKADTQYF. Full variable domain (remainder filled in from reference TRBV7-8 and TRBJ2-3): GAGVSQSPRYKVAKRGQDVALRCDPISGHVSLFWYQQALGQGPEFLTYFQNEAQLDKSGLPSDRFFAERPEGSVSTLKIQRTQQEDSAVYLCASSQSAGGKADTQYFGPGTRLTVL.

V and J are TRBV6-5 and TRBJ1-1, with no clear D. Trimming left V 0 bases short and J 9 bases short, with 14 bases between. CDR1 and CDR2 from the germline V gene are MNHEY and SVGAGI. The CDR3 has 14 amino acids. The DNA for the CDR3 is TGTGCCAGCAGTTACTCCGACTTGGGGTCCCAAGCTTTCTTT. Translating gives CASSYSDLGSQAFF.

The gene calls are TRBV4-2 and TRBJ1-1; no firm D call. This CDR3 comprises 15 residues. The V gene's germline CDR1 is LGHNA and CDR2 YNFKEQ. Trimming shortened V by 4 bases and J by 1 base, and 13 bases separated the two germline ends. CDR3 residues: CASSRGSWANTEAFF. CDR3 bases: TGTGCCAGCAGCCGAGGCAGTTGGGCGAACACTGAAGCTTTCTTT.

V usage is TRBV7-9 and J usage is TRBJ1-2, with 7 bases identical to TRBD1. V was clipped by 6 bases and J by 7 bases; unmatched bases: 26. CDR3 length equals 19 residues. The germline CDR1 and CDR2 sequences are SEHNR and FQNEAQ (reference sequence). CDR3 sequence reads: CASSPFEVGRGSLGRGYTF. The CDR3 DNA is TGTGCCAGCAGTCCCTTTGAGGTGGGCAGGGGGTCCCTAGGACGTGGCTACACCTTC. Complete variable domain (other parts from reference TRBV7-9 and TRBJ1-2): DTGVSQNPRHKITKRGQNVTFRCDPISEHNRLYWYRQTLGQGPEFLTYFQNEAQLEKSRLLSDRFSAERPKGSFSTLEIQRTEQGDSAMYLCASSPFEVGRGSLGRGYTFGSGTRLTVV.

The gene calls are TRBV7-2 and TRBJ1-3; D not certain. Trimming shortened V by 0 bases and J by 2 bases, and 2 bases separated the two germline ends. Looked up from germline, CDR1 is SGHTA and CDR2 is FQGNSA. The CDR3 extends over 13 amino acids. CDR3 protein: CASSLAAGNTIYF. CDR3 nucleotide sequence: TGTGCCAGCAGCTTAGCGGCTGGAAACACCATATATTTT. The full variable domain, in which reference TRBV7-2 and TRBJ1-3 provide the parts outside the CDR3, is GAGVSQSPSNKVTEKGKDVELRCDPISGHTALYWYRQSLGQGLEFLIYFQGNSAPDKSGLPSDRFSAERTGGSVSTLTIQRTQQEDSAVYLCASSLAAGNTIYFGEGSWLTVV.

The genes are TRBV7-8 and TRBJ2-6; D unclear. The CDR3 covers 16 residues. In germline, CDR1 is SGHVS, CDR2 FQNEAQ. V lost 1 base to trimming and J lost 0 bases, with 7 bases between them. CDR3 residues: CASSLVGSSGANVLTF. CDR3 nucleotide sequence: TGTGCCAGCAGCTTAGTAGGAAGCTCTGGGGCCAACGTCCTGACTTTC. The whole variable domain, remainder taken from reference TRBV7-8 and TRBJ2-6, is GAGVSQSPRYKVAKRGQDVALRCDPISGHVSLFWYQQALGQGPEFLTYFQNEAQLDKSGLPSDRFFAERPEGSVSTLKIQRTQQEDSAVYLCASSLVGSSGANVLTFGAGSRLTVL.

This clone has a handful of counts. The CDR3: CASSANSPLHF. The CDR3 DNA is TGTGCCAGCAGCGCTAATTCACCCCTCCACTTT. V is TRBV7-9 and J is TRBJ1-6; D is unresolved. Germline CDR1 and CDR2: SEHNR and FQNEAQ (reference sequence). V lost 5 bases and J lost 6, with 2 bases in between. CDR3 length: 11 residues.

The V call is TRBV7-2, the J call TRBJ2-5; 11 bases fit TRBD2. Trimming cost V 3 bases and J 3 bases; bases outside gene matches: 12. Germline CDR1 SGHTA, CDR2 FQGNSA. There are 18 residues in the CDR3. Here the CDR3 reads CASSFPTSGGGEKETQYF. CDR3 bases: TGTGCCAGCAGCTTCCCTACTAGCGGGGGTGGGGAGAAAGAGACCCAGTACTTC.

The chain couples TRBV7-2 to TRBJ2-1; D tentatively reads TRBD1 or TRBD2 (5 bases each). V lost 4 bases to trimming and J lost 5 bases, with 15 bases between them. This CDR3 comprises 15 residues. The V gene's germline CDR1 is SGHTA and CDR2 FQGNSA. The CDR3 nucleotides are TGTGCCAGCAGCTGGGGGTCCGCACGAAACAATGAGCAGTTCTTC. Translating gives CASSWGSARNNEQFF.

The chain has TRBV5-1 and TRBJ1-1; no clear D. The CDR3 spans 16 residues. V lost 3 bases and J 3 bases, leaving 18 bases between the germline ends. Germline V gives CDR1 SGHRS, CDR2 YFSETQ. Here the CDR3 DNA reads TGCGCCAGCAGCTCAGGACGGGCCCTTAGGGACACTGAAGCTTTCTTT. Translated: CASSSGRALRDTEAFF.

The rearrangement joins TRBV20-1 to TRBJ1-1, with TRBD1 matching 7 bases. The CDR3 runs 11 residues. CDR1 DFQATT and CDR2 SNEGSKA come from the germline V gene (reference sequence). Losses at the gene ends were 5 bases for V and 8 bases for J; bases not matched to a gene: 5. CDR3 nucleotide sequence: TGCAGTGCTGCCCACAGGGGCGAAGCTTTCTTT. Its translation: CSAAHRGEAFF.

This clone turned up a few times. This sequence joins TRBV7-9 and TRBJ1-1, with a possible D match to TRBD1 (5 bases). The germline V gene has CDR1 SEHNR and CDR2 FQNEAQ (reference sequence). The CDR3 has 15 residues. V shed 5 bases and J shed 1 base, with 14 bases lying between them. The CDR3 DNA sequence: TGTGCCAGCAGCCGTTCGGAGACAGAGAACACTGAAGCTTTCTTT. This encodes CASSRSETENTEAFF.

This clone showed up just once. The chain joins TRBV6-1 to TRBJ2-3; tentatively, D is TRBD1 or TRBD2 (7 bases each). The CDR3 is 18 amino acids. Germline assignment: CDR1 MNHNS and CDR2 SASEGT. Trimming pared 2 bases from V and 8 bases from J, leaving 26 bases between. The CDR3 reads CASSESIDREGSGGTQYF. Written as DNA, the CDR3 is TGTGCCAGCAGTGAAAGTATAGACAGGGAGGGATCGGGAGGTACGCAGTATTTT.